This is a list of T cell receptor beta chains from one sample in a study of blood T cell repertoires in COVID-19. TCRdb's table, derived via immunoSEQ multiplex PCR, lists solely in-frame clones and lacks some. Of roughly 350,000 clones listed, around nine tenths are singletons. Specimen: peripheral blood. These receptors all stem from a woman aged 50 to 60 with active or convalescent COVID-19. Each CDR3 is given with its conserved first and last residue. The D gene is left open where the match is weak. Expanded clones are given a class, and other clones once, few, many or no size at all.

clone_size: -
d_call: -
v_call: TRBV5-4
j_call: TRBJ1-2
cdr3_aa: CASSLGTHPRGYGYTF
cdr3_nt: TGTGCCAGCAGCTTGGGAACCCACCCTCGAGGCTATGGCTACACCTTC

clone_size: -
d_call: TRBD2
v_call: TRBV9
j_call: TRBJ2-1
cdr3_aa: CASSYGLAAYNEQFF
cdr3_nt: TGTGCCAGCAGCTACGGACTAGCCGCCTACAATGAGCAGTTCTTC

clone_size: -
d_call: -
v_call: TRBV28
j_call: TRBJ2-3
cdr3_aa: CASSSLPRVVATDTQYF
cdr3_nt: TGTGCCAGCAGTAGCCTACCGAGGGTGGTAGCGACAGATACGCAGTATTTT

clone_size: once
d_call: TRBD1
v_call: TRBV11-2
j_call: TRBJ1-2
cdr3_aa: CASRSGQGNVFNYGYTF
cdr3_nt: TGTGCCAGCAGATCGGGACAGGGGAATGTATTTAACTATGGCTACACCTTC

clone_size: -
d_call: TRBD2
v_call: TRBV3-1/TRBV3-2
j_call: TRBJ2-3
cdr3_aa: CASSRTSASTDTQYF
cdr3_nt: TGTGCCAGCAGCCGGACTAGCGCTAGCACAGATACGCAGTATTTT

clone_size: few
d_call: TRBD2
v_call: TRBV30
j_call: TRBJ2-3
cdr3_aa: CAWNSGRGSDTQYF
cdr3_nt: TGTGCCTGGAATAGCGGGAGAGGTTCGGATACGCAGTATTTT

clone_size: -
d_call: -
v_call: TRBV4-3
j_call: TRBJ2-7
cdr3_aa: CASSQDRTALYEQYF
cdr3_nt: TGCGCCAGCAGCCAAGATCGGACAGCCCTCTACGAGCAGTACTTC

clone_size: -
d_call: -
v_call: TRBV5-8
j_call: TRBJ2-7
cdr3_aa: CASRYTGLASYEQYF
cdr3_nt: TGTGCCAGCAGATATACGGGACTGGCCTCCTACGAGCAGTACTTC

clone_size: -
d_call: TRBD1
v_call: TRBV30
j_call: TRBJ1-1
cdr3_aa: CAWTGATGRTEAFF
cdr3_nt: TGTGCCTGGACCGGAGCGACAGGGAGGACTGAAGCTTTCTTT

clone_size: once
d_call: -
v_call: TRBV6-5
j_call: TRBJ1-2
cdr3_aa: CASSYGREGVVTF
cdr3_nt: TGTGCCAGCAGTTACGGTAGGGAGGGAGTAGTCACCTTC

clone_size: -
d_call: -
v_call: TRBV3-1/TRBV3-2
j_call: TRBJ2-2
cdr3_aa: CASSQRGGGTNTGELFF
cdr3_nt: TGTGCCAGCAGCCAAAGAGGTGGGGGGACGAACACCGGGGAGCTGTTTTTT

clone_size: -
d_call: -
v_call: TRBV19
j_call: TRBJ1-4
cdr3_aa: CASKPSSGVNEKLFF
cdr3_nt: TGTGCCAGTAAGCCCTCTTCGGGTGTTAATGAAAAACTGTTTTTT

clone_size: -
d_call: TRBD2
v_call: TRBV5-5
j_call: TRBJ2-1
cdr3_aa: CASSGLGGPFYNEQFF
cdr3_nt: TGTGCCAGCAGCGGACTAGGCGGTCCCTTTTACAATGAGCAGTTCTTC

clone_size: -
d_call: TRBD2
v_call: TRBV5-1
j_call: TRBJ2-5
cdr3_aa: CASSLSGTQETQYF
cdr3_nt: TGCGCCAGCAGCCTGAGCGGGACTCAAGAGACCCAGTACTTC

clone_size: -
d_call: -
v_call: TRBV27
j_call: TRBJ1-1
cdr3_aa: CASSPGLLGTEAFF
cdr3_nt: TGTGCCAGCAGTCCGGGACTCTTGGGAACTGAAGCTTTCTTT

clone_size: -
d_call: TRBD1
v_call: TRBV5-4
j_call: TRBJ1-1
cdr3_aa: CAGTTGVGTEAFF
cdr3_nt: TGTGCCGGTACGACAGGGGTCGGAACTGAAGCTTTCTTT

clone_size: few
d_call: TRBD1
v_call: TRBV28
j_call: TRBJ1-2
cdr3_aa: CASIRTGLHTGYTF
cdr3_nt: TGTGCCAGCATCCGGACAGGATTACACACCGGCTACACCTTC

clone_size: -
d_call: -
v_call: TRBV6-1
j_call: TRBJ1-1
cdr3_aa: CATCSSPNTEAFF
cdr3_nt: TGTGCCACCTGTAGCAGTCCCAACACTGAAGCTTTCTTT